These T cell receptor beta chains were read from a single sample in a study of blood T cell repertoires in COVID-19. Using immunoSEQ multiplex PCR, the repertoire was profiled, and TCRdb retains in-frame clones only, with some absent. The table has 210,000 or so clones, 75% to 90% seen once. The specimen sequenced was peripheral blood. The receptor set was obtained from a man in his thirties or forties with COVID-19, enrolled during active disease. Both conserved end residues are part of each CDR3. Each record gives: V gene, J gene, clone size, D gene, CDR3 protein, CDR3 DNA. The D gene is left open where the match is weak. A row's size may be missing; if present it is once, few, many or a size class.

v_gene: TRBV12-3/TRBV12-4
j_gene: TRBJ1-1
abundance: -
d_gene: -
CDR3aa: CASSFIGRAAFF
CDR3nt: TGTGCCAGCAGTTTTATTGGCAGGGCAGCTTTCTTT

v_gene: TRBV21-1
j_gene: TRBJ1-2
abundance: -
d_gene: -
CDR3aa: CASSKVRGHLFNYGYTF
CDR3nt: TGTGCCAGCAGCAAAGTGAGGGGACACCTCTTTAACTATGGCTACACCTTC

v_gene: TRBV7-9
j_gene: TRBJ1-1
abundance: -
d_gene: -
CDR3aa: CASRVPQGYTEAFF
CDR3nt: TGTGCCAGCAGAGTACCACAGGGATACACTGAAGCTTTCTTT

v_gene: TRBV19
j_gene: TRBJ1-3
abundance: -
d_gene: TRBD1
CDR3aa: CASSIGTAFSGNTIYF
CDR3nt: TGTGCCAGTAGTATTGGGACAGCTTTCTCTGGAAACACCATATATTTT

v_gene: TRBV28
j_gene: TRBJ2-7
abundance: once
d_gene: -
CDR3aa: CATGTPSYEQYF
CDR3nt: TGTGCCACCGGGACTCCATCCTACGAGCAGTACTTC

v_gene: TRBV19
j_gene: TRBJ1-5
abundance: -
d_gene: -
CDR3aa: CASSIVPGVFQPQHF
CDR3nt: TGTGCCAGTAGTATAGTACCGGGGGTTTTTCAGCCCCAGCATTTT

v_gene: TRBV6-5
j_gene: TRBJ2-7
abundance: -
d_gene: TRBD1
CDR3aa: CASSPGQVAYEQYF
CDR3nt: TGTGCCAGCAGTCCGGGACAGGTCGCCTACGAGCAGTACTTC

v_gene: TRBV10-3
j_gene: TRBJ2-2
abundance: -
d_gene: TRBD1
CDR3aa: CAILSGTGGTGELFF
CDR3nt: TGTGCCATCTTATCCGGGACAGGGGGCACCGGGGAGCTGTTTTTT

v_gene: TRBV9
j_gene: TRBJ2-1
abundance: -
d_gene: -
CDR3aa: CASSPRLYEQFF
CDR3nt: TGTGCCAGCAGCCCTCGGTTGTACGAGCAGTTCTTC

v_gene: TRBV5-1
j_gene: TRBJ2-2
abundance: -
d_gene: TRBD1
CDR3aa: CASSSGQGVIGELFF
CDR3nt: TGCGCCAGCAGCTCGGGACAGGGGGTAATCGGGGAGCTGTTTTTT

v_gene: TRBV7-9
j_gene: TRBJ1-1
abundance: many
d_gene: -
CDR3aa: CASRSDRSYGKNTEAFF
CDR3nt: TGTGCCAGCAGGTCCGACAGGAGCTATGGAAAGAACACTGAAGCTTTCTTT

v_gene: TRBV29-1
j_gene: TRBJ2-7
abundance: -
d_gene: -
CDR3aa: CSAETTTYEQYF
CDR3nt: TGCAGCGCTGAAACTACAACCTACGAGCAGTACTTC

v_gene: TRBV12-5
j_gene: TRBJ2-7
abundance: -
d_gene: -
CDR3aa: CASGLVLGDEQYF
CDR3nt: TGTGCTAGTGGTTTGGTATTAGGGGACGAGCAGTACTTC

v_gene: TRBV7-9
j_gene: TRBJ2-2
abundance: -
d_gene: TRBD1
CDR3aa: CASSPSPGQGSAGELFF
CDR3nt: TGTGCCAGCAGCCCGTCCCCGGGACAGGGATCGGCCGGGGAGCTGTTTTTT

v_gene: TRBV7-9
j_gene: TRBJ2-1
abundance: -
d_gene: TRBD2
CDR3aa: CASSLTSGRAPNAEQFF
CDR3nt: TGTGCCAGCAGCTTGACTAGCGGGAGAGCCCCCAATGCTGAGCAGTTCTTC

v_gene: TRBV27
j_gene: TRBJ1-5
abundance: -
d_gene: -
CDR3aa: CASGPGGASNQPQHF
CDR3nt: TGTGCCAGCGGTCCCGGGGGGGCAAGCAATCAGCCCCAGCATTTT

v_gene: TRBV19
j_gene: TRBJ2-2
abundance: -
d_gene: -
CDR3aa: CASSMWGVNTGELFF
CDR3nt: TGTGCCAGTAGTATGTGGGGGGTAAACACCGGGGAGCTGTTTTTT

v_gene: TRBV9
j_gene: TRBJ2-3
abundance: -
d_gene: -
CDR3aa: CASSLTGRRDTQYF
CDR3nt: TGTGCCAGCAGCCTAACAGGGCGGCGGGATACGCAGTATTTT

v_gene: TRBV7-9
j_gene: TRBJ2-7
abundance: -
d_gene: -
CDR3aa: CASTGGGLDEQYF
CDR3nt: TGTGCCAGCACCGGTGGGGGACTCGACGAGCAGTACTTC

v_gene: TRBV30
j_gene: TRBJ1-5
abundance: -
d_gene: -
CDR3aa: CAWSAGIQPQHF
CDR3nt: TGTGCCTGGAGTGCAGGGATTCAGCCCCAGCATTTT

v_gene: TRBV28
j_gene: TRBJ2-5
abundance: -
d_gene: TRBD1
CDR3aa: CASSLGGQGKETQYF
CDR3nt: TGTGCCAGCAGTTTAGGGGGACAGGGCAAAGAGACCCAGTACTTC

v_gene: TRBV5-1
j_gene: TRBJ2-3
abundance: -
d_gene: TRBD2
CDR3aa: CASSLDRLAGTDTQYF
CDR3nt: TGCGCCAGCAGCTTGGATCGGCTAGCGGGCACAGATACGCAGTATTTT

v_gene: TRBV5-6
j_gene: TRBJ1-1
abundance: -
d_gene: -
CDR3aa: CASSPSESEAFF
CDR3nt: TGTGCCAGCAGCCCCTCGGAGAGCGAAGCTTTCTTT

v_gene: TRBV5-6
j_gene: TRBJ1-2
abundance: -
d_gene: -
CDR3aa: CASSLQGGIPYGYTF
CDR3nt: TGTGCCAGCAGCTTGCAGGGTGGCATTCCCTATGGCTACACCTTC

v_gene: TRBV12-3/TRBV12-4
j_gene: TRBJ2-7
abundance: -
d_gene: -
CDR3aa: CASSDLTAEQYF
CDR3nt: TGTGCCAGCAGTGATCTGACAGCCGAGCAGTACTTC

v_gene: TRBV19
j_gene: TRBJ1-1
abundance: -
d_gene: TRBD1
CDR3aa: CASSPRTGANTEAFF
CDR3nt: TGTGCCAGTAGTCCCAGGACAGGGGCGAACACTGAAGCTTTCTTT

v_gene: TRBV19
j_gene: TRBJ2-1
abundance: -
d_gene: TRBD2
CDR3aa: CASTLAGGHNEQFF
CDR3nt: TGTGCCAGTACACTAGCGGGAGGCCACAATGAGCAGTTCTTC

v_gene: TRBV11-2
j_gene: TRBJ2-7
abundance: -
d_gene: TRBD2
CDR3aa: CASSPLRGGYEQYF
CDR3nt: TGTGCCAGCAGCCCCCTACGGGGGGGCTACGAGCAGTACTTC

v_gene: TRBV18
j_gene: TRBJ1-1
abundance: -
d_gene: -
CDR3aa: CASSLQETANTEAFF
CDR3nt: TGTGCCAGCTCACTACAGGAGACGGCGAACACTGAAGCTTTCTTT

v_gene: TRBV5-1
j_gene: TRBJ2-7
abundance: -
d_gene: TRBD2
CDR3aa: CASSFQASGTYEQYF
CDR3nt: TGCGCCAGCAGCTTCCAGGCTAGCGGGACTTACGAGCAGTACTTC

v_gene: TRBV7-8
j_gene: TRBJ2-1
abundance: -
d_gene: TRBD2
CDR3aa: CASSSLEGLAGTGGSYNEQFF
CDR3nt: TGTGCCAGCAGCTCATTGGAAGGACTAGCGGGGACCGGGGGCTCCTACAATGAGCAGTTCTTC

v_gene: TRBV9
j_gene: TRBJ1-1
abundance: -
d_gene: TRBD1
CDR3aa: CASSPGQGAVDTEAFF
CDR3nt: TGTGCCAGCAGCCCGGGACAGGGGGCCGTAGACACTGAAGCTTTCTTT

v_gene: TRBV2
j_gene: TRBJ2-2
abundance: -
d_gene: -
CDR3aa: CASRAGQYTGELFF
CDR3nt: TGTGCCAGCAGGGCGGGACAGTACACCGGGGAGCTGTTTTTT

v_gene: TRBV6-5
j_gene: TRBJ2-7
abundance: -
d_gene: TRBD2
CDR3aa: CASSYPRGGRVYEQYF
CDR3nt: TGTGCCAGCAGTTACCCCCGGGGGGGGCGCGTCTACGAGCAGTACTTC

v_gene: TRBV4-1
j_gene: TRBJ1-5
abundance: -
d_gene: TRBD1
CDR3aa: CASSQPRDRLDQPQHF
CDR3nt: TGCGCCAGCAGCCAACCCCGGGACAGGTTAGATCAGCCCCAGCATTTT

v_gene: TRBV7-7
j_gene: TRBJ2-5
abundance: -
d_gene: -
CDR3aa: CASSQLADQETQYF
CDR3nt: TGTGCCAGCAGTCAACTAGCTGACCAAGAGACCCAGTACTTC

v_gene: TRBV19
j_gene: TRBJ1-2
abundance: -
d_gene: TRBD1
CDR3aa: CASSGFLGQGAGEGYTF
CDR3nt: TGTGCCAGTAGCGGATTTCTGGGACAGGGGGCGGGTGAAGGCTACACCTTC

v_gene: TRBV2
j_gene: TRBJ1-6
abundance: -
d_gene: TRBD1
CDR3aa: CASSLRSGQGLSPLHF
CDR3nt: TGTGCCAGCAGTCTCCGTTCGGGACAGGGGTTATCACCCCTCCACTTT

v_gene: TRBV18
j_gene: TRBJ1-1
abundance: -
d_gene: TRBD1
CDR3aa: CASSPPTGEVEAFF
CDR3nt: TGTGCCAGCTCACCACCAACAGGGGAAGTTGAAGCTTTCTTT

v_gene: TRBV5-4
j_gene: TRBJ1-1
abundance: -
d_gene: -
CDR3aa: CASSLGANLNTEAFF
CDR3nt: TGTGCCAGCAGCTTGGGGGCAAACTTGAACACTGAAGCTTTCTTT

v_gene: TRBV6-5
j_gene: TRBJ2-2
abundance: once
d_gene: -
CDR3aa: CASKAGTHNTGELFF
CDR3nt: TGTGCCAGCAAGGCCGGGACACATAACACCGGGGAGCTGTTTTTT

v_gene: TRBV6-5
j_gene: TRBJ1-1
abundance: -
d_gene: -
CDR3aa: CASSYSSMNTEAFF
CDR3nt: TGTGCCAGCAGTTACTCTAGTATGAACACTGAAGCTTTCTTT

v_gene: TRBV28
j_gene: TRBJ2-7
abundance: -
d_gene: -
CDR3aa: CASSLGGVLSSYEQYF
CDR3nt: TGTGCCAGCAGTTTAGGGGGCGTCCTCTCCTCCTACGAGCAGTACTTC

v_gene: TRBV28
j_gene: TRBJ1-1
abundance: -
d_gene: -
CDR3aa: CASYPSQGWSSEAFF
CDR3nt: TGTGCCAGCTACCCCTCCCAGGGGTGGTCGTCTGAAGCTTTCTTT

v_gene: TRBV7-9
j_gene: TRBJ2-7
abundance: -
d_gene: TRBD1
CDR3aa: CASTPVWDRGHEQYF
CDR3nt: TGTGCCAGCACCCCGGTGTGGGACAGGGGTCACGAGCAGTACTTC

v_gene: TRBV24-1
j_gene: TRBJ2-3
abundance: -
d_gene: TRBD1
CDR3aa: CATGGKTGGLDTQYF
CDR3nt: TGTGCCACAGGTGGAAAGACAGGGGGCTTAGATACGCAGTATTTT

v_gene: TRBV19
j_gene: TRBJ1-2
abundance: -
d_gene: -
CDR3aa: CASTTGPWGYTF
CDR3nt: TGTGCCAGTACTACAGGGCCCTGGGGCTACACCTTC

v_gene: TRBV6-5
j_gene: TRBJ1-5
abundance: few
d_gene: TRBD1
CDR3aa: CASRGQGWFQPQHF
CDR3nt: TGTGCCAGCAGGGGACAGGGGTGGTTTCAGCCCCAGCATTTT